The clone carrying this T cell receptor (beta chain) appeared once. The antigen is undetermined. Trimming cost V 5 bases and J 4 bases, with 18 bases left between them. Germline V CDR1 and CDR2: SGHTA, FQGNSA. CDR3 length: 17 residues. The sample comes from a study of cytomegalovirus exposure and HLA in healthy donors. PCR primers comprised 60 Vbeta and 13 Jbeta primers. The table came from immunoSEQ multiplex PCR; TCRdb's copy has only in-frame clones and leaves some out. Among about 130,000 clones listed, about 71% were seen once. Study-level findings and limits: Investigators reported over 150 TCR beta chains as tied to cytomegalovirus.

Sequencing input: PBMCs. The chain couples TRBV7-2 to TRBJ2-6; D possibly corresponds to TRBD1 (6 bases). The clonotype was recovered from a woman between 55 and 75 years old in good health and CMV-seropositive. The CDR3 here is CASSPDSPYLGANVLTF. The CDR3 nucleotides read TGTGCCAGCAGCCCGGACAGCCCCTATCTCGGGGCCAACGTCCTGACTTTC. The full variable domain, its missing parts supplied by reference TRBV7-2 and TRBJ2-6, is GAGVSQSPSNKVTEKGKDVELRCDPISGHTALYWYRQSLGQGLEFLIYFQGNSAPDKSGLPSDRFSAERTGGSVSTLTIQRTQQEDSAVYLCASSPDSPYLGANVLTFGAGSRLTVL.